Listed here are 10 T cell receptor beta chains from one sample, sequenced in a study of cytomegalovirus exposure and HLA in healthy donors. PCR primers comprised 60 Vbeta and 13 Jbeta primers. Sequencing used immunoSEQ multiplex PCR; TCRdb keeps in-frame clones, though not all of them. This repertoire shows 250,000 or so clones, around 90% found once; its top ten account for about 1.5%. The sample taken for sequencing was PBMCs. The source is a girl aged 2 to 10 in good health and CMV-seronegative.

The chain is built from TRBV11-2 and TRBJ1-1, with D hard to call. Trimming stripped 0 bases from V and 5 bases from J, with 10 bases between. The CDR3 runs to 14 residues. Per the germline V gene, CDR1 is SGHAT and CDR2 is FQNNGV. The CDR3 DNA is TGTGCCAGCAGCTTAGACGGGCCGGGGACTGAAGCTTTCTTT. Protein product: CASSLDGPGTEAFF.

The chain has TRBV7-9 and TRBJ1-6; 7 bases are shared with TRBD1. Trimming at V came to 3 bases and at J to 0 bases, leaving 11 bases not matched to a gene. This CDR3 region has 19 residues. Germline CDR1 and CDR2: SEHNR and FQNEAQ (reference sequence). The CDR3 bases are TGTGCCAGCAGCTTCGGGGGCAGGGGGTATAGCTCCTATAATTCACCCCTCCACTTT. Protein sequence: CASSFGGRGYSSYNSPLHF. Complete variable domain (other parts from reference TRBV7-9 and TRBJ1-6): DTGVSQNPRHKITKRGQNVTFRCDPISEHNRLYWYRQTLGQGPEFLTYFQNEAQLEKSRLLSDRFSAERPKGSFSTLEIQRTEQGDSAMYLCASSFGGRGYSSYNSPLHFGNGTRLTVT.

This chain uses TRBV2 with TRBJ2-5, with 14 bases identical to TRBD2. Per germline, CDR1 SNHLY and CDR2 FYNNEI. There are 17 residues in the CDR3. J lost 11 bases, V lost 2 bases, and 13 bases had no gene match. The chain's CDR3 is CASSEWRGLAGAREQYF. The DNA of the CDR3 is TGTGCCAGCAGTGAATGGAGGGGACTAGCGGGAGCGCGGGAGCAGTACTTC.

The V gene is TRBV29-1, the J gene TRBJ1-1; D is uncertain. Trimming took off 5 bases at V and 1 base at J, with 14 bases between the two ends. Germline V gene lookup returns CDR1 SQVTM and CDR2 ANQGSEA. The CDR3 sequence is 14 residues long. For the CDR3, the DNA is TGCAGCGTTCCCGAGCGGAACAAGAACACTGAAGCTTTCTTT. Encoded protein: CSVPERNKNTEAFF.

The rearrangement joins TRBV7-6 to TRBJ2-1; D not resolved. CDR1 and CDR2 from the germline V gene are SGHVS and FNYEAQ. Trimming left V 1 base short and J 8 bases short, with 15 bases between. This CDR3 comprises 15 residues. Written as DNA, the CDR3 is TGTGCCAGCAGCTTAGTCGGAATCGTACGGGATGAGCAGTTCTTC. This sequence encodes CASSLVGIVRDEQFF.

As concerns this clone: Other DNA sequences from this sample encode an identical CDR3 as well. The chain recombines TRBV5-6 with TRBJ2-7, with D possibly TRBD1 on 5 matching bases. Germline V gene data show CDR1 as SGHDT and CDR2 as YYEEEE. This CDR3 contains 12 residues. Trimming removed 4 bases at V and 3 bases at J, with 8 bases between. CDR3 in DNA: TGTGCCAGCAGCAGCGACAGCTACGAGCAGTACTTC. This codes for CASSSDSYEQYF.

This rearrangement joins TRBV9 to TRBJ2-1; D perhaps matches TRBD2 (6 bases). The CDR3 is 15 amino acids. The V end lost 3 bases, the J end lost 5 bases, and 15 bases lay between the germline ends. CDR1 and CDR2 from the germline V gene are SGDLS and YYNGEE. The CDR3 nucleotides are TGTGCCAGCAGCGCAGGGAGGTGGCGTGACAATGAGCAGTTCTTC. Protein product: CASSAGRWRDNEQFF.

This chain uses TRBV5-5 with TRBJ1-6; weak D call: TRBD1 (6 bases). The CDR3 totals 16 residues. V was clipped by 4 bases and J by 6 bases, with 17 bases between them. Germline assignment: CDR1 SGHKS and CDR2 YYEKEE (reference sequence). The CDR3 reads CASSAKDQGRNSPLHF. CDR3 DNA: TGTGCCAGCAGCGCTAAGGACCAGGGGCGTAATTCACCCCTCCACTTT.

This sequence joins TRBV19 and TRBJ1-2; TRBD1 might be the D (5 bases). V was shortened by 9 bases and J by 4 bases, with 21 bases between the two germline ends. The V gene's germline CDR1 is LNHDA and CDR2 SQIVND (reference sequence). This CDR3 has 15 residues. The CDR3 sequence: CASGGFHGLGYGYTF. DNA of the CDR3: TGTGCCAGCGGGGGGTTTCATGGGCTGGGCTATGGCTACACCTTC. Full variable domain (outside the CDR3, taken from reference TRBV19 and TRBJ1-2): DGGITQSPKYLFRKEGQNVTLSCEQNLNHDAMYWYRQDPGQGLRLIYYSQIVNDFQKGDIAEGYSVSREKKESFPLTVTSAQKNPTAFYLCASGGFHGLGYGYTFGSGTRLTVV.

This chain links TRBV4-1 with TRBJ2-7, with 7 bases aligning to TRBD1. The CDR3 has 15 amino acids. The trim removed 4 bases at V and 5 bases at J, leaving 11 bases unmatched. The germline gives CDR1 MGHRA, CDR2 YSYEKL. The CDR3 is CASSRETGTSNEQYF. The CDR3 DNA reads TGCGCCAGCAGCCGAGAGACAGGGACAAGTAACGAGCAGTACTTC.